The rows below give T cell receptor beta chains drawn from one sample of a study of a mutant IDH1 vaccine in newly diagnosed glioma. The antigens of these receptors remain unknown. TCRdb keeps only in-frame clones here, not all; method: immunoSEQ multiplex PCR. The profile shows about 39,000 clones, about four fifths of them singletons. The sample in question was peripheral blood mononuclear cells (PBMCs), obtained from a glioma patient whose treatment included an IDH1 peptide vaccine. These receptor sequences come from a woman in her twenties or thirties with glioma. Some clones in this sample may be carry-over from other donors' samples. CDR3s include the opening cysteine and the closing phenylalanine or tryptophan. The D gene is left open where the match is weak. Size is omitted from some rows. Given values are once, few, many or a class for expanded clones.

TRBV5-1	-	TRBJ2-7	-	CASSPAQAGEQYF	TGCGCCAGCAGTCCCGCACAGGCCGGCGAGCAGTACTTC
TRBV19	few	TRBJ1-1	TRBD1	CASSTTGEAAFF	TGTGCCAGTAGTACAACAGGGGAGGCAGCTTTCTTT
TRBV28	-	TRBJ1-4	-	CASPKARAELEKLFF	TGTGCCAGCCCCAAAGCCCGGGCAGAACTTGAAAAACTGTTTTTT
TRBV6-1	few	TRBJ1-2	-	CASSEPPARGYGYTF	TGTGCCAGCAGTGAGCCCCCGGCCAGGGGCTATGGCTACACCTTC
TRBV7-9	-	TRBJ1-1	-	CASSLAYRARAEAFF	TGTGCCAGCAGCTTAGCGTACAGGGCCCGCGCTGAAGCTTTCTTT
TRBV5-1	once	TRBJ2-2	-	CASRPGLNTGELFF	TGCGCCAGTCGTCCGGGCCTTAACACCGGGGAGCTGTTTTTT
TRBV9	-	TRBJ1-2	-	CASSVDEGTYYGYTF	TGTGCCAGCAGCGTAGATGAGGGAACCTACTATGGCTACACCTTC
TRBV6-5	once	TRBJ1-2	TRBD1	CASTGGQGARGYTF	TGTGCCAGCACAGGGGGACAGGGGGCACGAGGCTACACCTTC
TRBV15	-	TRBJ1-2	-	CATSRAHHIRETYGYTF	TGTGCCACCAGCAGAGCGCATCATATTAGGGAGACCTATGGCTACACCTTC
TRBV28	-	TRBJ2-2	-	CASSPPEGSGELFF	TGTGCCAGCAGCCCCCCAGAGGGGTCCGGGGAGCTGTTTTTT
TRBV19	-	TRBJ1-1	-	CASSIGAEAFF	TGTGCCAGTAGTATCGGGGCTGAAGCTTTCTTT
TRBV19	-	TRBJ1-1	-	CASSIGGFTEAFF	TGTGCCAGTAGTATTGGGGGGTTCACTGAAGCTTTCTTT
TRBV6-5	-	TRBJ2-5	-	CASSYSTGTLQETQYF	TGTGCCAGCAGTTACTCGACCGGGACTCTCCAAGAGACCCAGTACTTC
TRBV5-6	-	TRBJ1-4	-	CASSHRDTYEKLFF	TGTGCCAGCAGCCACCGGGACACTTATGAAAAACTGTTTTTT
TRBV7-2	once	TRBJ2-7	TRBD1	CASSPTGTPYEQYF	TGTGCCAGCAGCCCGACAGGGACCCCCTACGAGCAGTACTTC
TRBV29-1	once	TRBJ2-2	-	CSVPRHTGELFF	TGCAGCGTTCCAAGACACACCGGGGAGCTGTTTTTT
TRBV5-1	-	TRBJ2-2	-	CASSLADTGELFF	TGCGCCAGCAGCTTGGCAGACACCGGGGAGCTGTTTTTT
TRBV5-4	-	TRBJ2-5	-	CASSLVPVETQYF	TGTGCCAGCAGCTTGGTCCCAGTTGAGACCCAGTACTTC
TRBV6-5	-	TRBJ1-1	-	CASSYSRETEAFF	TGTGCCAGCAGTTACTCGAGGGAGACTGAAGCTTTCTTT
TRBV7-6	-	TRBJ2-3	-	CASSLGERNTDTQYF	TGTGCCAGCAGCTTGGGAGAACGGAACACAGATACGCAGTATTTT
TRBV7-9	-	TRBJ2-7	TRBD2	CASSTPLAGAHEQYF	TGTGCCAGCAGCACCCCCCTAGCGGGAGCCCACGAGCAGTACTTC
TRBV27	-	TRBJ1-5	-	CASSLRGTTNQPQHF	TGTGCCAGCAGTTTACGAGGGACAACTAATCAGCCCCAGCATTTT
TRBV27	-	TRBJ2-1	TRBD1	CASSSHRGPNEQFF	TGTGCCAGCAGTTCACACAGGGGGCCCAATGAGCAGTTCTTC
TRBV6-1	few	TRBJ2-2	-	CASRDSGPGELFF	TGTGCCAGCAGGGATAGCGGACCCGGGGAGCTGTTTTTT
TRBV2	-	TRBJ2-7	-	CASLGQRGKGVQYF	TGTGCCAGCCTCGGACAGCGAGGGAAGGGGGTGCAGTACTTC
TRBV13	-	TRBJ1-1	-	CASSPPAATNTEAFF	TGTGCCAGCAGCCCCCCGGCAGCGACGAACACTGAAGCTTTCTTT
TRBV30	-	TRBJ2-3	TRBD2	CAWGGGSKERDTQYF	TGTGCCTGGGGTGGCGGGAGTAAGGAAAGAGATACGCAGTATTTT
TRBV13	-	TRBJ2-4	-	CASSQAGATAKNIQYF	TGTGCCAGCAGCCAGGCGGGGGCTACGGCCAAAAACATTCAGTACTTC
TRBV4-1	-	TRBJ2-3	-	CASNQGPGGDTQYF	TGCGCCAGCAACCAGGGACCCGGGGGAGATACGCAGTATTTT
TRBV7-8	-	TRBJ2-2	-	CASSLSWVQGRGTGELFF	TGTGCCAGCAGCTTAAGCTGGGTCCAGGGACGCGGGACCGGGGAGCTGTTTTTT
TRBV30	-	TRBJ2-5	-	CAWSRGERGETQYF	TGTGCCTGGAGTCGGGGGGAGAGGGGGGAGACCCAGTACTTC
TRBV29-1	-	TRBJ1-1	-	CSVEGTAEAFF	TGCAGCGTTGAGGGTACGGCTGAAGCTTTCTTT
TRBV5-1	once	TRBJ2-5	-	CASSLGDRGSEVGQYF	TGCGCCAGCAGCTTGGGAGACCGGGGTTCAGAGGTTGGCCAGTACTTC
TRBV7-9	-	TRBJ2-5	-	CASSLGAQGETQYF	TGTGCCAGCAGCTTAGGGGCCCAAGGGGAGACCCAGTACTTC
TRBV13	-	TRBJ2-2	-	CASSLFNRFSGELFF	TGTGCCAGCAGCTTATTTAACCGTTTCTCAGGGGAGCTGTTTTTT
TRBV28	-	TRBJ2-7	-	CASMEPYSYEQYF	TGTGCCAGCATGGAGCCTTACTCCTACGAGCAGTACTTC
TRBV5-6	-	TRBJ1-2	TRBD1	CASSLGGTASNYGYTF	TGTGCCAGCAGCTTGGGGGGGACAGCAAGCAACTATGGCTACACCTTC